What follows describes a single TCR beta chain. Antigen unknown. These data belong to a study of OX40 agonist ivuxolimab in advanced cancers. As for the study in general: Dose-escalation cases comprised hepatocellular carcinoma, melanoma, renal cell or head and neck cancer. The dose-escalation cohort was about 83% male, with a mean age of around 60 years, ranging about 23 to 90. Findings and limits, study-wide: CD8+ T cells (on average) carried more expanded clones than CD4+ T cells.

Looked up from germline, CDR1 is LNHDA and CDR2 is SQIVND (reference sequence). The length of the CDR3 is 16 residues. Between the trimmed V and J ends, which lost 7 bases and 0 bases, there was a span of 16 bases. Some clones are missing from TCRdb's copy, which holds only in-frame ones; the method was immunoSEQ multiplex PCR. This table has about 61,000 clones, 80% to 85% appearing once. Baseline was the first blood sampling point, followed by cycle 4 day 1 and cycle 7 day 1. This receptor was obtained from an adult with an advanced solid tumor such as melanoma, head and neck, liver or kidney cancer. The V and J genes are TRBV19 and TRBJ2-1; maybe TRBD2 (5 bases). The sample was CD4+ or CD8+ T cells sorted from blood, taken in a trial of the OX40 agonist ivuxolimab. The CDR3: CASTPLRVSSYNEQFF. In DNA form, the CDR3 reads TGTGCCAGTACCCCCCTGCGGGTTAGCTCCTACAATGAGCAGTTCTTC.